These 24 T cell receptor beta chains were sequenced from one sample in a study of regulatory T cells in long-lasting Graves disease. This sample's time point: newly diagnosed GD, antithyroid drugs for less than 3 months. Preparation of the TCR library used RNA extracted from PBMCs. Building of the TCR beta libraries involved iRepertoire HTBI primers and Arm-PCR of CDR3 regions. TCRdb reprocessed the multiplex PCR reads with MiXCR, giving one entry per CDR3 protein. The table has about 540,000 distinct CDR3 sequences, approximately 15% seen once. This same sample was also part of a study on T cells in Graves' hyperthyroidism and ophthalmopathy.

The sequenced sample was peripheral blood mononuclear cells (PBMCs), obtained at new diagnosis, from a patient treated with antithyroid drugs. These receptors were obtained from a young man with Graves disease.

This clonotype was seen ten or more times. CDR3 coding DNA: TGTGCCAGCAGCCCTATTTCACGTAAAGGGCTGTTTTTT. This translates into CASSPISRKGLFF. The V and J genes are TRBV6-1 and TRBJ2-2; D call uncertain. This CDR3 comprises 13 residues. V was pared by 6 bases and J by 13 bases, with 18 bases between. Germline CDR1 MNHNS, CDR2 SASEGT.

This clonotype was found many times. V and J are TRBV12-3 or TRBV12-4 and TRBJ1-1; perhaps TRBD1 as D (5 bases). The CDR3 is 14 residues long. Trimming cost V 5 bases and J 4 bases, with 14 bases left between them. In DNA, the CDR3 is TGTGCCAGCAGTCTTAGTCCGGGGGTCACTGAAGCTTTCTTT. As protein: CASSLSPGVTEAFF.

This clonotype was observed at least ten times. This chain connects TRBV5-1 to TRBJ2-5; D not certain. Germline values: CDR1 SGHRS, CDR2 YFSETQ. CDR3 size: 13 residues. V was pared by 4 bases and J by 3 bases, with 10 bases between. The CDR3 loop is CASSGIVEETQYF. CDR3 nucleotide sequence: TGCGCCAGCAGCGGAATAGTTGAAGAGACCCAGTACTTC.

This clonotype was picked up many times. This chain joins TRBV20-1 and TRBJ2-3; TRBD1 or TRBD2 may be the D gene (6 bases each). This CDR3 is built from 14 residues. From germline, CDR1 is DFQATT and CDR2 SNEGSKA (reference sequence). V lost 0 bases and J lost 4, with 11 bases in between. CDR3 loop: CSARDPGGADTQYF. The DNA of the CDR3 is TGCAGTGCTAGAGATCCCGGGGGCGCAGATACGCAGTATTTT.

This clonotype was observed many times. The V gene is TRBV29-1, the J gene TRBJ2-5, with 13 nucleotides matching TRBD2. Losses at the gene ends were 6 bases for V and 1 base for J; bases not matched to a gene: 8. The CDR3 is made up of 16 amino acids. CDR1 is SQVTM and CDR2 is ANQGSEA in the germline V gene. CDR3 in DNA: TGCAGCGTCACTAGCGGGAGGGCCACGGGCCAAGAGACCCAGTACTTC. This gives the protein CSVTSGRATGQETQYF.

This clonotype was seen a handful of times. The V gene is TRBV20-1, the J gene TRBJ2-1; D gene unclear. The CDR3 extends over 12 amino acids. The V gene's germline CDR1 is DFQATT and CDR2 SNEGSKA (reference sequence). Trimming stripped 4 bases from V and 0 bases from J, with 4 bases between. The CDR3 protein is CSATSSYNEQFF. DNA for the CDR3: TGCAGTGCTACTAGCTCCTACAATGAGCAGTTCTTC.

This clonotype was counted ten times or more. The chain couples TRBV12-3 or TRBV12-4 to TRBJ2-7; D call uncertain. This CDR3 has 14 amino acids. V was clipped by 5 bases and J by 0 bases, with 11 bases between them. The CDR3 region is CASSGSQGSYEQYF. CDR3 sequence (DNA): TGTGCCAGCAGTGGGTCCCAAGGCTCCTACGAGCAGTACTTC.

At least ten counts were recorded for this clonotype. The V gene is TRBV15, the J gene TRBJ2-1, with unresolved D. The CDR3 is 13 residues long. The V end was cut by 1 base, the J end by 5 bases, with 6 bases between. Germline V CDR1 and CDR2: LNHNV, YYDKDF (reference sequence). CDR3 sequence reads: CATSRGANNEQFF. CDR3 nucleotide sequence: TGTGCCACCAGCAGAGGAGCTAACAATGAGCAGTTCTTC.

A remark on this clonotype: Since a much larger clone is just one base distant, this may be a read error. V and J are TRBV7-2 and TRBJ2-7; D remains unclear. The CDR3 is 13 residues long. The germline CDR1 and CDR2 sequences are SGHTA and FQGNSA. V was shortened by 3 bases and J by 7 bases, with 13 bases between the two germline ends. CDR3: CASSFGVGNEQYF. For the CDR3, the DNA is TGTGCCAGCAGCTTTGGGGTTGGAAATGAGCAGTACTTC.

This clonotype was counted at least ten times. The rearrangement joins TRBV29-1 to TRBJ2-3, with 7 bases aligning to TRBD2. The trim removed 7 bases at V and 0 bases at J, leaving 10 bases unmatched. The CDR3 runs to 15 residues. From germline, CDR1 is SQVTM and CDR2 ANQGSEA. CDR3 nucleotides: TGCAGCGGTACTCAGGGAGGGACTAGCACAGATACGCAGTATTTT. Amino acid sequence: CSGTQGGTSTDTQYF.

Ten or more counts support this clonotype. V gene TRBV6-1 combines with J gene TRBJ2-3; D may be TRBD1 (5 bases). CDR1 is MNHNS, CDR2 SASEGT, per germline. V shed 0 bases and J shed 4 bases, with 11 bases lying between them. The CDR3 has 15 amino acids. The CDR3 is CASSEADRRADTQYF. The DNA for the CDR3 is TGTGCCAGCAGTGAAGCAGACAGAAGGGCAGATACGCAGTATTTT.

This clonotype was observed a single time. A single base separates this from a much larger clone, so it may be a read error. The CDR3 end shows no conserved phenylalanine or tryptophan, and so a read error is likely. The chain combines TRBV2 with TRBJ2-7; D may correspond to TRBD1 or TRBD2 (5 bases each). In germline, CDR1 is SNHLY, CDR2 FYNNEI. CDR3 length: 13 residues. V was cut by 6 bases and J by 2 bases, with 11 bases left in between. CDR3 sequence: CASSVRGPYEQYS. CDR3 bases: TGTGCCAGCAGCGTGAGGGGTCCCTACGAGCAGTACTCC.

The sample holds a few counts of this clonotype. This chain uses TRBV18 with TRBJ2-3; D perhaps matches TRBD1 (5 bases). V lost 4 bases to trimming and J lost 0 bases, with 11 bases between them. The CDR3 loop spans 15 amino acids. Per germline, CDR1 KGHSH and CDR2 LQKENI. CDR3 sequence reads: CASSLSQGSTDTQYF. DNA for the CDR3: TGTGCCAGCTCACTATCCCAGGGAAGCACAGATACGCAGTATTTT.

V and J are TRBV5-4 and TRBJ2-5; D not certain. Trimming shortened V by 0 bases and J by 3 bases, and 12 bases separated the two germline ends. The CDR3 extends over 15 amino acids. Looked up from germline, CDR1 is SGHNT and CDR2 is YYREEE (reference sequence). In DNA form, the CDR3 reads TGTGCCAGCAGCTTGGATAGCAGGCGTAAAGAGACCCAGTACTTC. The encoded protein is CASSLDSRRKETQYF. The full variable domain, rest sourced from reference TRBV5-4 and TRBJ2-5, is ETGVTQSPTHLIKTRGQQVTLRCSSQSGHNTVSWYQQALGQGPQFIFQYYREEENGRGNFPPRFSGLQFPNYSSELNVNALELDDSALYLCASSLDSRRKETQYFGPGTRLLVL.

The chain links TRBV12-3 or TRBV12-4 to TRBJ1-6; D unresolved. The CDR3 covers 16 residues. V dropped 6 bases and J dropped 2 bases, with 14 bases sitting between them. The CDR3 sequence: CASRPIRETYNSPLHF. Here the CDR3 DNA reads TGTGCCAGCAGGCCTATACGAGAGACCTATAATTCACCCCTCCACTTT.

This clonotype was recorded many times. J is TRBJ2-7 and V is TRBV20-1, with 14 bases matching TRBD2. This CDR3 region has 16 residues. Germline CDR1 DFQATT, CDR2 SNEGSKA (reference sequence). V was clipped by 1 base and J by 3 bases; unmatched bases: 5. Written as DNA, the CDR3 is TGCAGTGCTAGAGGGACTAGCGGGAGGTCACACTACGAGCAGTACTTC. This gives the protein CSARGTSGRSHYEQYF.

The table lists this clonotype with many counts. The CDR3 nucleotides read TGTGCCAGTAGTAACCAGACAGGCCGAAGGACCTACGAGCAGTACTTC. As protein: CASSNQTGRRTYEQYF. The genes are TRBV19 and TRBJ2-7, with D possibly TRBD1 on 6 matching bases. V was cut by 4 bases and J by 2 bases, with 18 bases left in between. This CDR3 has 16 residues. Germline V gives CDR1 LNHDA, CDR2 SQIVND (reference sequence).

This clonotype was observed at least ten times. This chain joins TRBV2 and TRBJ2-5; the D is unclear. The length of the CDR3 is 13 residues. Trimming stripped 7 bases from V and 1 base from J, with 10 bases between. Germline lookup yields CDR1 SNHLY and CDR2 FYNNEI. CDR3 sequence (DNA): TGTGCCAGCACCCGGACGGTCCAAGAGACCCAGTACTTC. The encoded protein is CASTRTVQETQYF.

The V call is TRBV25-1, the J call TRBJ2-7; D gene uncertain. The length of the CDR3 is 11 residues. Germline V CDR1 and CDR2: MGHDK, SYGVNS. Trimming took off 6 bases at V and 0 bases at J, with 3 bases between the two ends. The CDR3 protein is CASRASYEQYF. CDR3 nucleotides: TGTGCCAGCAGGGCCTCCTACGAGCAGTACTTC.

As concerns this clonotype: Compared with germline, one end of the junction differs, possibly owing to a read error. The chain uses TRBV19 and TRBJ1-4; a weak D match, TRBD1 (5 bases). Looked up from germline, CDR1 is LNHDA and CDR2 is SQIVND (reference sequence). CDR3 length: 15 residues. The CDR3 nucleotides are TGTGCCGGTAGTATCCGGGACCCGAGGCATGAAAAACTGTTTTTT. Protein: CAGSIRDPRHEKLFF.

This clonotype was counted between two and nine times. This chain links TRBV10-3 with TRBJ1-5; a possible D gene is TRBD1 (5 bases). The length of the CDR3 is 15 residues. Trimming left V 11 bases short and J 5 bases short, with 22 bases between. CDR1 and CDR2 from the germline V gene are ENHRY and SYGVKD. The CDR3 coding sequence is TGTGCCGCGAGCCCGGGGAGGGGTGGGGATCAGCCCCAGCATTTT. As protein: CAASPGRGGDQPQHF.

This clonotype has a count of ten or more. The CDR3 sequence: CASSLGLGIYEQYF. CDR3 DNA: TGCGCCAGCAGCTTGGGATTAGGAATCTACGAGCAGTACTTC. This chain links TRBV5-1 with TRBJ2-7; D is unresolved. The V end lost 0 bases, the J end lost 3 bases, and 10 bases lay between the germline ends. The germline CDR1 and CDR2 sequences are SGHRS and YFSETQ. This CDR3 contains 14 residues.

This clonotype was seen only a few times. J is TRBJ2-5 and V is TRBV11-2, with D perhaps given as TRBD1 or TRBD2 (6 bases each). Germline lookup yields CDR1 SGHAT and CDR2 FQNNGV. Trimming pared 4 bases from V and 5 bases from J, leaving 17 bases between. This CDR3 comprises 15 residues. CDR3 sequence reads: CASSSNRGEGETQYF. The CDR3, as DNA: TGTGCCAGCAGCTCCAATAGGGGGGAAGGGGAGACCCAGTACTTC.

The rearrangement links TRBV7-2 to TRBJ2-1; the match to TRBD2 covers 11 bases. V was pared by 4 bases and J by 6 bases, with 8 bases of the junction left unmatched. The CDR3 sequence is 16 residues long. CDR1 and CDR2 from the germline V gene are SGHTA and FQGNSA. As DNA, the CDR3 is TGTGCCAGCAGCTGGCCAACTAGCGGGAGAACCAATGAGCAGTTCTTC. As protein: CASSWPTSGRTNEQFF. Using reference TRBV7-2 and TRBJ2-1 for the parts outside the CDR3, the full variable domain is GAGVSQSPSNKVTEKGKDVELRCDPISGHTALYWYRQSLGQGLEFLIYFQGNSAPDKSGLPSDRFSAERTGGSVSTLTIQRTQQEDSAVYLCASSWPTSGRTNEQFFGPGTRLTVL.